This T cell receptor beta chain was sequenced during a study of T cells in Graves' hyperthyroidism and ophthalmopathy. Findings of the study overall: Ophthalmopathy was model-predicted a median about 6 months pre-onset. Separating ophthalmopathy from stable hyperthyroidism was achieved by a 13 V-J model. Among clonotypes expanded in thyroid above 0.001, most were also found in blood.

The source material, RNA transcripts, was used to amplify TCR beta CDR3 regions. The primer set for the first-round RT-PCR of the TCR CDR3 was HTBI. TCRdb reanalysed the multiplex PCR reads using MiXCR and keeps one entry per CDR3 protein. The sample lists 660,000 or so distinct CDR3 sequences; approximately 42% were seen once. J was trimmed by 5 bases and V by 7 bases; bases with no gene match: 11. There are 14 residues in the CDR3. Germline CDR1 and CDR2: SGHTA and FQGNSA. In the case of this clonotype: Its target is not known.

This receptor was taken from an adult man with Graves' disease, either hyperthyroidism or ophthalmopathy (not recorded which). Material: peripheral blood or thyroid tissue (not recorded which). This sequence joins TRBV7-2 and TRBJ2-7, with TRBD1 matching 7 bases. CDR3 residues: CASTKLQGLHEQYF. Here the CDR3 DNA reads TGTGCCAGCACCAAGCTACAGGGGCTTCACGAGCAGTACTTC.